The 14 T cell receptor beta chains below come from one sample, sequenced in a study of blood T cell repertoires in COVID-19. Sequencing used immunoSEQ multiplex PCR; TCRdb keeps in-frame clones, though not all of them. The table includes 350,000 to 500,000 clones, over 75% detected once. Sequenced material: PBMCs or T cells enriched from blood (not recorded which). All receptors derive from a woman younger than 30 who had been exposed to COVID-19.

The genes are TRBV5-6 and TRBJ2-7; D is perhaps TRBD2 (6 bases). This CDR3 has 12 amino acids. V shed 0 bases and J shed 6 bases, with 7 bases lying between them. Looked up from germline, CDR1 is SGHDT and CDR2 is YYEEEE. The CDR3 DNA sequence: TGTGCCAGCAGCTTGGGGAGGGGCGAGCAGTACTTC. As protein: CASSLGRGEQYF.

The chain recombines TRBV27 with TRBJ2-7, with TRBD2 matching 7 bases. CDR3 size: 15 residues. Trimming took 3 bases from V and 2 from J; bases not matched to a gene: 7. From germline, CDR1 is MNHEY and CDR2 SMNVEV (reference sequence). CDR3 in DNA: TGTGCCAGCAGTTTCGCTGGCGGGGGTGCCTACGAGCAGTACTTC. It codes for CASSFAGGGAYEQYF.

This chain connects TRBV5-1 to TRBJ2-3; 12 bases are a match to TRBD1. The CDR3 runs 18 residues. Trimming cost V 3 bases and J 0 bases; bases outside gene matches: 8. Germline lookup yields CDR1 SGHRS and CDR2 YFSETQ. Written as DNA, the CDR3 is TGCGCCAGCAGCTCCCCGGGACAGGGGGCCACTAGCACAGATACGCAGTATTTT. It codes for CASSSPGQGATSTDTQYF.

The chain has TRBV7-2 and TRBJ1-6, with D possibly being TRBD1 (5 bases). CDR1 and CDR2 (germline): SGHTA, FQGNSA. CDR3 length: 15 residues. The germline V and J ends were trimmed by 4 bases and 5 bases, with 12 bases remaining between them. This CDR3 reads CASSSRTRDNSPLHF. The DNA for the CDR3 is TGTGCCAGCAGCTCCAGGACACGGGATAATTCACCCCTCCACTTT.

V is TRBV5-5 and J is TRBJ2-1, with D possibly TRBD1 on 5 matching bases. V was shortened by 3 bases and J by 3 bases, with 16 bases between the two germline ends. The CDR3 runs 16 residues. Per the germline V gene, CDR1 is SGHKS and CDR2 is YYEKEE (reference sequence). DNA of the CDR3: TGTGCCAGCAGCTCAGCTGAGACAGCAATCTACAATGAGCAGTTCTTC. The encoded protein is CASSSAETAIYNEQFF.

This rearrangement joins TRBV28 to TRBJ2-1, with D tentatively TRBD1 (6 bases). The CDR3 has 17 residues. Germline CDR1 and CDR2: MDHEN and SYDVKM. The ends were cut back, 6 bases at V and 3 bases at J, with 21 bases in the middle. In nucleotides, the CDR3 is TGTGCCAGCAGCGACGCTCGTCAGGGGCCGTTCTACAATGAGCAGTTCTTC. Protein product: CASSDARQGPFYNEQFF. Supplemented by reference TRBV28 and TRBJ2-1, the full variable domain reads DVKVTQSSRYLVKRTGEKVFLECVQDMDHENMFWYRQDPGLGLRLIYFSYDVKMKEKGDIPEGYSVSREKKERFSLILESASTNQTSMYLCASSDARQGPFYNEQFFGPGTRLTVL.

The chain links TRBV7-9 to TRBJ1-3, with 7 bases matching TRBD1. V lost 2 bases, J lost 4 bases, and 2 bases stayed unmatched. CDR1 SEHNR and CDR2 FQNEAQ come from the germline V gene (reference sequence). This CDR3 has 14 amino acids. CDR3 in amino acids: CASSLLQGGNTIYF. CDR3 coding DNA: TGTGCCAGCAGCTTACTACAGGGGGGAAACACCATATATTTT.

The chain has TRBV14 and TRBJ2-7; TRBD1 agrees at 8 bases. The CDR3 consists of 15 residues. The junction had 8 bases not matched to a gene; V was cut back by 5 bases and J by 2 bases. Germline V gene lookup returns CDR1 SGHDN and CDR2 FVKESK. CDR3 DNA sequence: TGTGCCAGCAGCTCCGTGGGGACAGGAACCTACGAGCAGTACTTC. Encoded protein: CASSSVGTGTYEQYF. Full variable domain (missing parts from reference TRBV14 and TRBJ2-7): EAGVTQFPSHSVIEKGQTVTLRCDPISGHDNLYWYRRVMGKEIKFLLHFVKESKQDESGMPNNRFLAERTGGTYSTLKVQPAELEDSGVYFCASSSVGTGTYEQYFGPGTRLTVT.

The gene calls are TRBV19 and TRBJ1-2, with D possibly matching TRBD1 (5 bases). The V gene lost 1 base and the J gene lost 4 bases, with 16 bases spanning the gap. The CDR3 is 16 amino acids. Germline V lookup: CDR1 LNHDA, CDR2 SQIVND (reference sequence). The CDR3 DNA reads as TGTGCCAGTAGTATAGGACAGATCCAGGGAATCTATGGCTACACCTTC. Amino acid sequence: CASSIGQIQGIYGYTF.

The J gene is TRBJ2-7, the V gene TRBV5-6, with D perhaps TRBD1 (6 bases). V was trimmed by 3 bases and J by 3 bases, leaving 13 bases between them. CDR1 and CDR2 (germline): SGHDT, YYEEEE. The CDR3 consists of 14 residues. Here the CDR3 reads CASSSHRVLYEQYF. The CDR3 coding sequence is TGTGCCAGCAGCTCTCACAGGGTTCTCTACGAGCAGTACTTC.

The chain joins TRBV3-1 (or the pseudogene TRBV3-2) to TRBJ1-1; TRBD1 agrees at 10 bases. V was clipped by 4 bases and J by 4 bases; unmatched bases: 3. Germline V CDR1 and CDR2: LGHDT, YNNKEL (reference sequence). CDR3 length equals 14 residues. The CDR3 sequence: CASSRGQGGTEAFF. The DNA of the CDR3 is TGTGCCAGCAGCCGCGGACAGGGGGGCACTGAAGCTTTCTTT.

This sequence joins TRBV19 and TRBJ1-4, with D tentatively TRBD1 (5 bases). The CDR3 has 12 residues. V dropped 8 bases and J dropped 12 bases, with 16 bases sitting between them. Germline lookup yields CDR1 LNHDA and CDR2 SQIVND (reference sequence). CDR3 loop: CASEGPGTQLFF. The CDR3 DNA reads TGTGCCAGTGAGGGACCAGGGACTCAACTGTTTTTT.

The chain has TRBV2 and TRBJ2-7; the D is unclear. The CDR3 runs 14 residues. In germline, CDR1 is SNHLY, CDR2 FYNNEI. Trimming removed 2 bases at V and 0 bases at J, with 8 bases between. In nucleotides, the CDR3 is TGTGCCAGCAGTGAATCTACAGTCTCCTACGAGCAGTACTTC. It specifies CASSESTVSYEQYF. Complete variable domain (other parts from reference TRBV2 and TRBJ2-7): EPEVTQTPSHQVTQMGQEVILRCVPISNHLYFYWYRQILGQKVEFLVSFYNNEISEKSEIFDDQFSVERPDGSNFTLKIRSTKLEDSAMYFCASSESTVSYEQYFGPGTRLTVT.

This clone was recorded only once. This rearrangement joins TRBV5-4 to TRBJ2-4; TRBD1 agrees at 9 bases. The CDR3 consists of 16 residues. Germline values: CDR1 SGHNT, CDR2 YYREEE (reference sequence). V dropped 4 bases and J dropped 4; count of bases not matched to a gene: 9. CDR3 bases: TGTGCCAGCAGCCCCCCCCCAGGGACAGGGAAAAACATTCAGTACTTC. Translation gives CASSPPPGTGKNIQYF.